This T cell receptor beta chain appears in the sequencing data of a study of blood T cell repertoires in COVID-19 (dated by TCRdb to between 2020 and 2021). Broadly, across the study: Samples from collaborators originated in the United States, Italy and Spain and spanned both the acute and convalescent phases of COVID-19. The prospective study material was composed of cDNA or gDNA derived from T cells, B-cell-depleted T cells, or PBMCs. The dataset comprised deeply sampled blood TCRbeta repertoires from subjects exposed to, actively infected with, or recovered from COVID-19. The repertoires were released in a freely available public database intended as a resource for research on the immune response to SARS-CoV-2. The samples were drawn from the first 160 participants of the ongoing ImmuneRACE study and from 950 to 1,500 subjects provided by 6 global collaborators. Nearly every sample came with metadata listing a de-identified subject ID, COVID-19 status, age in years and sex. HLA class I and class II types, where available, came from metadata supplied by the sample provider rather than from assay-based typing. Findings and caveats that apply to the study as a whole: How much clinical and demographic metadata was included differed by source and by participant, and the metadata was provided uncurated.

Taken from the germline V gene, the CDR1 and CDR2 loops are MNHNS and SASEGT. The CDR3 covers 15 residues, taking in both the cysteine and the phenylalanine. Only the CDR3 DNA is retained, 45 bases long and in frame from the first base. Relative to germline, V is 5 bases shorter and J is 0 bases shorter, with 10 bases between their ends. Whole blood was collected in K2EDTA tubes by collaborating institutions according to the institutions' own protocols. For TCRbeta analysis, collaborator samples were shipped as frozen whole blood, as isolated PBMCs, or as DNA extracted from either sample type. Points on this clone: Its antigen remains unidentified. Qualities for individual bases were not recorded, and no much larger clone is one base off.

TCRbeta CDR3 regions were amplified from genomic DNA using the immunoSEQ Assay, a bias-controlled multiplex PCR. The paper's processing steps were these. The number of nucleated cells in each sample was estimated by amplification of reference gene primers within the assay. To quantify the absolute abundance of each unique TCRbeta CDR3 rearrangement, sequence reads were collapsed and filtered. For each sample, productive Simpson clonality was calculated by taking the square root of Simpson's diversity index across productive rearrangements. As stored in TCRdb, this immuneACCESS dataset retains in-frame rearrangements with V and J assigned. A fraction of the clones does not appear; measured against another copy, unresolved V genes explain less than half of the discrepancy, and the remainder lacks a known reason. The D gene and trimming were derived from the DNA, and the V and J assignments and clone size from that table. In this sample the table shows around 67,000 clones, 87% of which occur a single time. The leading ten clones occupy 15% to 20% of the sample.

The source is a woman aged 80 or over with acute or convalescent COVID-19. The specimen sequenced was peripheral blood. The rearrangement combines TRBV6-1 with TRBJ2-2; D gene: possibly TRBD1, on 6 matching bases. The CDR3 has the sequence CASSSAGANTGELFF. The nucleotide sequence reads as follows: TGTGCCAGCAGTTCCGCAGGGGCGAACACCGGGGAGCTGTTTTTT.